These T cell receptor beta chains were read from a single sample in a study of T cell repertoires in cytomegalovirus infection. Their specific antigens are unknown. Via MiXCR, TCRdb re-called the reads, giving one row per CDR3 protein. The repertoire holds fewer than 650,000 distinct CDR3 sequences, with about 39% as singletons. The sample was cultured PBMCs, taken from culture after CMV antigen stimulation. The receptors shown here come from a human donor in good health (CMV status not recorded). Some clones in this sample may be carry-over from other donors' samples. CDR3s include the opening cysteine and the closing phenylalanine or tryptophan. The D gene is left open where the match is weak. Some rows have no size entry. The others give once, few or many, or a class for an expanded clone.

j_call | d_call | clone_size | v_call | cdr3_aa | cdr3_nt
TRBJ1-1 | . | . | TRBV12-5 | CASGLAKNTEAFF | TGTGCTAGTGGTTTGGCCAAGAACACTGAAGCTTTCTTT
TRBJ2-2 | . | few | TRBV7-2 | CASSLPPSGKQNTGELFF | TGTGCCAGCAGCTTACCCCCCTCAGGGAAGCAGAACACCGGGGAGCTGTTTTTT
TRBJ1-5 | . | . | TRBV19 | CASSIIGQRDQPQHF | TGTGCCAGTAGTATAATAGGACAGAGGGATCAGCCCCAGCATTTT
TRBJ2-3 | TRBD2 | few | TRBV6-1 | CASSGGVGAGGTDTQYF | TGTGCCAGCAGTGGGGGCGTTGGCGCGGGAGGCACAGATACGCAGTATTTT
TRBJ2-7 | TRBD2 | few | TRBV7-2 | CASSLDTLGGAGVFSQQYF | TGTGCCAGCAGCTTAGATACCCTCGGTGGAGCGGGGGTATTCTCTCAGCAGTACTTC
TRBJ2-1 | TRBD2 | . | TRBV15 | CATSGLAVLNEQFF | TGTGCCACCAGCGGGCTAGCGGTCCTCAATGAGCAGTTCTTC
TRBJ2-5 | TRBD2 | few | TRBV7-2 | CASEGLAGREETQYF | TGTGCCAGCGAGGGACTAGCGGGCCGCGAAGAGACCCAGTACTTC
TRBJ2-5 | . | . | TRBV7-9 | CASSYGTVQETQYF | TGTGCCAGCAGCTATGGGACGGTCCAAGAGACCCAGTACTTC
TRBJ2-1 | TRBD2 | few | TRBV28 | CASSPPHSGGWNEQFF | TGTGCCAGCAGTCCCCCCCACAGCGGGGGGTGGAATGAGCAGTTCTTC
TRBJ1-1 | . | . | TRBV20-1 | CSALHLRLNTEAFF | TGCAGTGCTCTACATCTCCGGTTAAACACTGAAGCTTTCTTT
TRBJ2-2 | . | . | TRBV5-3 | CASSYRGNANTWELFF | TGTGCCAGCAGTTACCGGGGCAACGCGAACACCTGGGAGCTGTTTTTT
TRBJ2-1 | TRBD2 | . | TRBV7-9 | CASSGRGASGRSPGYNEQFF | TGTGCCAGCAGCGGCAGGGGGGCTAGCGGGAGGTCCCCAGGTTACAATGAGCAGTTCTTC
TRBJ2-1 | TRBD2 | . | TRBV6-5 | CASRGQLAGNEQFF | TGTGCCAGCAGGGGCCAACTAGCGGGAAATGAGCAGTTCTTC
TRBJ2-7 | TRBD2 | many | TRBV7-2 | CASSWTSGWAGEQYF | TGTGCCAGCAGCTGGACTAGCGGTTGGGCGGGCGAGCAGTACTTC
TRBJ1-1 | TRBD1 | few | TRBV6-5 | CASSYTTGVTAFF | TGTGCCAGCAGTTACACGACAGGGGTGACCGCTTTCTTT
TRBJ1-4 | . | . | TRBV2 | CASRSGSNEKLFF | TGTGCCAGCAGATCAGGGTCTAATGAAAAACTGTTTTTT
TRBJ1-1 | . | . | TRBV12-3/TRBV12-4 | CASSLRVTFF | TGTGCCAGCAGTTTAAGGGTAACTTTCTTT
TRBJ1-4 | . | few | TRBV20-1 | CSARDTGGAANEKLFF | TGCAGTGCTAGAGATACCGGGGGCGCTGCTAATGAAAAACTGTTTTTT
TRBJ1-2 | TRBD1 | few | TRBV7-2 | CASSLAGQGRGYTF | TGTGCCAGCAGCTTAGCCGGACAGGGCCGTGGCTACACCTTC
TRBJ2-7 | TRBD2 | . | TRBV6-5 | CASLLVGTNYEQYF | TGTGCCAGCTTATTAGTCGGGACTAACTACGAGCAGTACTTC
TRBJ1-4 | . | . | TRBV4-1 | CASSQPQPPGHEKLFF | TGCGCCAGCAGCCAACCCCAACCCCCCGGGCATGAAAAACTGTTTTTT
TRBJ2-5 | . | . | TRBV29-1 | CSVETSPAQETQYF | TGCAGCGTCGAGACTAGTCCCGCTCAAGAGACCCAGTACTTC
TRBJ2-2 | . | . | TRBV20-1 | CSAIPPGGANTGELFF | TGCAGTGCCATACCACCCGGGGGCGCGAACACCGGGGAGCTGTTTTTT
TRBJ2-7 | TRBD1 | . | TRBV27 | CASSPRDRMMYEQYF | TGTGCCAGCAGTCCCCGGGACAGGATGATGTACGAGCAGTACTTC
TRBJ2-2 | . | . | TRBV2 | CASSEVRVGELFF | TGTGCCAGCAGTGAAGTGCGGGTCGGGGAGCTGTTTTTT
TRBJ1-4 | . | few | TRBV12-3/TRBV12-4 | CASSLGAGAKKLFF | TGTGCCAGCAGTTTAGGGGCAGGAGCCAAAAAACTGTTTTTT
TRBJ2-7 | TRBD2 | . | TRBV20-1 | CSAPTSGRIEQYF | TGCAGTGCCCCGACTAGCGGGAGGATCGAGCAGTACTTC
TRBJ2-3 | TRBD1 | few | TRBV7-8 | CASSPADRAGDTQYF | TGTGCCAGCAGCCCCGCAGACAGGGCTGGGGATACGCAGTATTTT
TRBJ2-7 | TRBD1 | . | TRBV18 | CASSRSGTGVNEQYF | TGTGCCAGCTCACGATCCGGGACAGGGGTAAACGAGCAGTACTTC
TRBJ2-1 | . | . | TRBV25-1 | CASSEQTTDKTYNEQFF | TGTGCCAGCAGTGAACAGACTACCGACAAGACCTACAATGAGCAGTTCTTC
TRBJ1-2 | . | few | TRBV27 | CATRGSYGYTF | TGTGCCACCCGAGGGAGCTATGGCTACACCTTC
TRBJ2-7 | . | . | TRBV7-2 | CASSQQGRPGQYF | TGTGCCAGCAGCCAGCAGGGCCGCCCGGGGCAGTACTTC